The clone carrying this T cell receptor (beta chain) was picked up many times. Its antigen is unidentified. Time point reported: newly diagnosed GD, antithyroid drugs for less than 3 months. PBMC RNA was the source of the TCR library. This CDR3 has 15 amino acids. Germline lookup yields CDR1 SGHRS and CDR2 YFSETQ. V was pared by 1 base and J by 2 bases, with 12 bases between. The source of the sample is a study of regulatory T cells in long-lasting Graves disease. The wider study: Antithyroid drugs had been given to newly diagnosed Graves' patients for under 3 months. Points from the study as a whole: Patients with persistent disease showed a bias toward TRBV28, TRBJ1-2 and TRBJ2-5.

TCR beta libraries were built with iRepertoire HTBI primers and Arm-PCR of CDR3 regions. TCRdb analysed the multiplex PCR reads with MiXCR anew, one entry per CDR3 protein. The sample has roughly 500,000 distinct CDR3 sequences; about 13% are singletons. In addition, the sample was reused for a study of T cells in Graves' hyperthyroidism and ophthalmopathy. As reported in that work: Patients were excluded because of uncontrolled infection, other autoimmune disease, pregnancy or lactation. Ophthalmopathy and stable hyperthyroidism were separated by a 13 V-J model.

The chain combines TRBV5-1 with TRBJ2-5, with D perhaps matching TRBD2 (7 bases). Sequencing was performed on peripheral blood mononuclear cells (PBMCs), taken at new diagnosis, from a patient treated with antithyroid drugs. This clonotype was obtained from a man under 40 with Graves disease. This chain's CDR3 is CASSLFGGPQETQYF. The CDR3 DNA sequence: TGCGCCAGCAGCTTGTTCGGGGGGCCTCAAGAGACCCAGTACTTC. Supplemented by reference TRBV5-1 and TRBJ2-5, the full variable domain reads KAGVTQTPRYLIKTRGQQVTLSCSPISGHRSVSWYQQTPGQGLQFLFEYFSETQRNKGNFPGRFSGRQFSNSRSEMNVSTLELGDSALYLCASSLFGGPQETQYFGPGTRLLVL.